The rows below give T cell receptor beta chains drawn from one sample of a study of B cell selection in AIRE deficiency. Assay used: immunoSEQ multiplex PCR; TCRdb lists only in-frame clones, some missing. Here the sample spans about 24,000 clones, nearly 98% being singletons. Source material: conventional CD4+ T cells sorted from PBMCs. The receptors stem from a human donor with AIRE deficiency. Each CDR3 is given with its conserved first and last residue. A D gene is named only where the DNA matches it firmly. Rows give clone size only sometimes, using once, few, many, or a class for an expanded clone.

d_call: TRBD1; v_call: TRBV18; clone_size: NA; j_call: TRBJ1-5; cdr3_nt: TGTGCCAGCTCATGGGTTGCACAGGGGGAGTATCAGCCCCAGCATTTT; cdr3_aa: CASSWVAQGEYQPQHF
d_call: NA; v_call: TRBV28; clone_size: NA; j_call: TRBJ2-4; cdr3_nt: TGTGCCAGCAGTTTATATGGGGCGCGAGCCAAAAACATTCAGTACTTC; cdr3_aa: CASSLYGARAKNIQYF
d_call: NA; v_call: TRBV6-5; clone_size: NA; j_call: TRBJ2-7; cdr3_nt: TGTGCCAGCAGGGGCGACACGGCCTACGAGCAGTACTTC; cdr3_aa: CASRGDTAYEQYF
d_call: NA; v_call: TRBV11-2; clone_size: once; j_call: TRBJ2-7; cdr3_nt: TGTGCCAGCAGCCGCCCGGGGACAAGTCCCTACGAGCAGTACTTC; cdr3_aa: CASSRPGTSPYEQYF
d_call: NA; v_call: TRBV5-1; clone_size: NA; j_call: TRBJ1-1; cdr3_nt: TGCGCCAGCAGCCTGGGACAACCGAACACTGAAGCTTTCTTT; cdr3_aa: CASSLGQPNTEAFF
d_call: NA; v_call: TRBV11-2; clone_size: once; j_call: TRBJ2-3; cdr3_nt: TGTGCCAGCAGCTTAGGCGCTTTCACAGATACGCAGTATTTT; cdr3_aa: CASSLGAFTDTQYF
d_call: NA; v_call: TRBV6-1; clone_size: NA; j_call: TRBJ2-2; cdr3_nt: TGTGCCAGCAGTGAGAACAGGGCCACCGGGGAGCTGTTTTTT; cdr3_aa: CASSENRATGELFF
d_call: TRBD1; v_call: TRBV6-9; clone_size: NA; j_call: TRBJ2-7; cdr3_nt: TGTGCCAGCAGTAGGGACAGGGACGACTACGAGCAGTACTTC; cdr3_aa: CASSRDRDDYEQYF
d_call: TRBD1; v_call: TRBV19; clone_size: NA; j_call: TRBJ1-1; cdr3_nt: TGTGCCAGTAGTATCCGGGACAGTCTTGGGACTGAAGCTTTCTTT; cdr3_aa: CASSIRDSLGTEAFF
d_call: TRBD2; v_call: TRBV5-1; clone_size: once; j_call: TRBJ2-1; cdr3_nt: TGCGCCAGCAGCTTGGATCGCGGGAGGGTCCCCAAATCTGAGCAGTTCTTC; cdr3_aa: CASSLDRGRVPKSEQFF
d_call: NA; v_call: TRBV6-6; clone_size: NA; j_call: TRBJ2-5; cdr3_nt: TGTGCCAGCAGTTACCCCTCAGGGACCCAGTACTTC; cdr3_aa: CASSYPSGTQYF
d_call: TRBD2; v_call: TRBV5-1; clone_size: NA; j_call: TRBJ2-3; cdr3_nt: TGCGCCAGCAGCCCGGGACTAGCGGGAGATACGCAGTATTTT; cdr3_aa: CASSPGLAGDTQYF
d_call: NA; v_call: TRBV6-1; clone_size: NA; j_call: TRBJ2-6; cdr3_nt: TGTGCCAGCGGGGTCTCTGGGGCCAACGTCCTGACTTTC; cdr3_aa: CASGVSGANVLTF
d_call: NA; v_call: TRBV19; clone_size: NA; j_call: TRBJ2-6; cdr3_nt: TGTGCCAGTACCACCCGACTGTCTGGGGCCAACGTCCTGACTTTC; cdr3_aa: CASTTRLSGANVLTF
d_call: NA; v_call: TRBV5-4; clone_size: NA; j_call: TRBJ2-3; cdr3_nt: TGTGCCAGCAGTCACCTCTACACAGATACGCAGTATTTT; cdr3_aa: CASSHLYTDTQYF
d_call: TRBD1; v_call: TRBV9; clone_size: NA; j_call: TRBJ2-3; cdr3_nt: TGTGCCAGCAGCGTAATGGACAGGGGCACAGATACGCAGTATTTT; cdr3_aa: CASSVMDRGTDTQYF
d_call: TRBD2; v_call: TRBV4-3; clone_size: NA; j_call: TRBJ2-1; cdr3_nt: TGCGCCAGCAGCCAATCCGCTGGACTAGCGGGAGGTGAGCAGTTCTTC; cdr3_aa: CASSQSAGLAGGEQFF
d_call: TRBD2; v_call: TRBV5-1; clone_size: NA; j_call: TRBJ2-1; cdr3_nt: TGCGCCAGCAGCGAACTAGCGGCATCCTACAATGAGCAGTTCTTC; cdr3_aa: CASSELAASYNEQFF
d_call: TRBD2; v_call: TRBV11-3; clone_size: NA; j_call: TRBJ2-1; cdr3_nt: TGTGCCAGCAGCCTTAGCGGGGAGGCCTACAATGAGCAGTTCTTC; cdr3_aa: CASSLSGEAYNEQFF
d_call: NA; v_call: TRBV6-4; clone_size: NA; j_call: TRBJ2-2; cdr3_nt: TGTGCCAGCAGTGACGGGGGGCGAACAACCGGGGAGCTGTTTTTT; cdr3_aa: CASSDGGRTTGELFF
d_call: TRBD1; v_call: TRBV4-2; clone_size: NA; j_call: TRBJ1-4; cdr3_nt: TGTGCCAGCAGCCAAGAGGGGGACAGGGGTGAAAAACTGTTTTTT; cdr3_aa: CASSQEGDRGEKLFF
d_call: NA; v_call: TRBV19; clone_size: NA; j_call: TRBJ1-4; cdr3_nt: TGTGCCAGTACCGACAGGTACGAAAAACTGTTTTTT; cdr3_aa: CASTDRYEKLFF
d_call: NA; v_call: TRBV7-4; clone_size: NA; j_call: TRBJ1-5; cdr3_nt: TGTGCCAGCAGCTTATCGCGGGGGGACCACAAACCCAGTACCAATCAGCCCCAGCATTTT; cdr3_aa: CASSLSRGDHKPSTNQPQHF
d_call: NA; v_call: TRBV6-5; clone_size: NA; j_call: TRBJ1-5; cdr3_nt: TGTGCCAGCAGTTACGTGGGAATGGGCCATCAGCCCCAGCATTTT; cdr3_aa: CASSYVGMGHQPQHF
d_call: TRBD1; v_call: TRBV2; clone_size: NA; j_call: TRBJ2-7; cdr3_nt: TGTGCCAGCAGTGATGCTTTGGGACAGGGCCTCTTCGAGCAGTACTTC; cdr3_aa: CASSDALGQGLFEQYF
d_call: NA; v_call: TRBV7-2; clone_size: NA; j_call: TRBJ2-3; cdr3_nt: TGTGCCAGCAGCTTATTTGATCCTAGGGGCACAGATACGCAGTATTTT; cdr3_aa: CASSLFDPRGTDTQYF
d_call: TRBD2; v_call: TRBV7-9; clone_size: NA; j_call: TRBJ2-3; cdr3_nt: TGTGCCAGCAGACTCGCGGGAGGTGGTACAGATACGCAGTATTTT; cdr3_aa: CASRLAGGGTDTQYF
d_call: NA; v_call: TRBV4-3; clone_size: NA; j_call: TRBJ1-5; cdr3_nt: TGCGCCAGCAGCCAACTTCCAAATCAGCCCCAGCATTTT; cdr3_aa: CASSQLPNQPQHF
d_call: TRBD1; v_call: TRBV5-1; clone_size: NA; j_call: TRBJ2-2; cdr3_nt: TGCGCCAGCAGCTTGGCCGGGACAGGGTCCACCGGGGAGCTGTTTTTT; cdr3_aa: CASSLAGTGSTGELFF
d_call: TRBD1; v_call: TRBV11-2; clone_size: NA; j_call: TRBJ2-7; cdr3_nt: TGTGCCAGCAGCTCGTACGAGGGACAGGGGGTCTACGAGCAGTACTTC; cdr3_aa: CASSSYEGQGVYEQYF
d_call: NA; v_call: TRBV5-1; clone_size: NA; j_call: TRBJ2-1; cdr3_nt: TGCGCCAGCACCCGGGGGACTCCAACACGAAATGAGCAGTTCTTC; cdr3_aa: CASTRGTPTRNEQFF
d_call: TRBD2; v_call: TRBV11-2; clone_size: NA; j_call: TRBJ2-5; cdr3_nt: TGTGCCAGCAGCCGACAAGGGGCGGGAGCGATCCAAGAGACCCAGTACTTC; cdr3_aa: CASSRQGAGAIQETQYF
d_call: TRBD1; v_call: TRBV6-5; clone_size: NA; j_call: TRBJ1-1; cdr3_nt: TGTGCCAGCAGTTTCCGGACAGGGACGAACACTGAAGCTTTCTTT; cdr3_aa: CASSFRTGTNTEAFF
d_call: NA; v_call: TRBV28; clone_size: NA; j_call: TRBJ1-5; cdr3_nt: TGTGCCAGCAGTTTTAGGGACGGTAAACGGCCCCAGCATTTT; cdr3_aa: CASSFRDGKRPQHF
d_call: NA; v_call: TRBV5-6; clone_size: NA; j_call: TRBJ1-3; cdr3_nt: TGTGCCAGCAGCTCCGCGGGGGTCGCGGGAAACACCATATATTTT; cdr3_aa: CASSSAGVAGNTIYF
d_call: NA; v_call: TRBV21-1; clone_size: NA; j_call: TRBJ1-6; cdr3_nt: TGTGCCAGCAGCAGCGGGCTTTATAATTCACCCCTCCACTTT; cdr3_aa: CASSSGLYNSPLHF
d_call: TRBD1; v_call: TRBV30; clone_size: NA; j_call: TRBJ1-2; cdr3_nt: TGTGCCTGGAGGGCTCCTAATCGGGACAGGGGGCCCTATGGCTACACCTTC; cdr3_aa: CAWRAPNRDRGPYGYTF
d_call: TRBD2; v_call: TRBV29-1; clone_size: NA; j_call: TRBJ2-1; cdr3_nt: TGCAGCGTTGAAGATCCCCTAGCGGAGGGGAGCTCCTACAATGAGCAGTTCTTC; cdr3_aa: CSVEDPLAEGSSYNEQFF
d_call: TRBD2; v_call: TRBV9; clone_size: NA; j_call: TRBJ2-1; cdr3_nt: TGTGCCAGCAGCGTAGACGCGGGAGGATGGGAGGACAATGAGCAGTTCTTC; cdr3_aa: CASSVDAGGWEDNEQFF
d_call: NA; v_call: TRBV6-1; clone_size: NA; j_call: TRBJ2-1; cdr3_nt: TGTGCCAGCAATCGACGAGAGCAGTTCTTC; cdr3_aa: CASNRREQFF
d_call: NA; v_call: TRBV18; clone_size: NA; j_call: TRBJ2-1; cdr3_nt: TGTGCCAGCTCACCCTCGCTAGGGAGTTCCTACAATGAGCAGTTCTTC; cdr3_aa: CASSPSLGSSYNEQFF
d_call: TRBD1; v_call: TRBV5-6; clone_size: NA; j_call: TRBJ2-2; cdr3_nt: TGTGCCAGCAGTCGGTTTAGGGGGCAAGAGGTCACCGGGGAGCTGTTTTTT; cdr3_aa: CASSRFRGQEVTGELFF
d_call: NA; v_call: TRBV12-5; clone_size: few; j_call: TRBJ2-1; cdr3_nt: TGTGCTAGTGGTAGCGGTAGCTCCTACAATGAGCAGTTCTTC; cdr3_aa: CASGSGSSYNEQFF
d_call: NA; v_call: TRBV5-8; clone_size: NA; j_call: TRBJ2-1; cdr3_nt: TGTGCCAGCAGCTTTCGGGGGAGCTCCTACAATGAGCAGTTCTTC; cdr3_aa: CASSFRGSSYNEQFF
d_call: NA; v_call: TRBV7-3; clone_size: NA; j_call: TRBJ2-2; cdr3_nt: TGTGCCAGCAGCTTAAAAGGACATCCGAAGACTGGTTCGAACACCGGGGAGCTGTTTTTT; cdr3_aa: CASSLKGHPKTGSNTGELFF
d_call: TRBD2; v_call: TRBV27; clone_size: NA; j_call: TRBJ2-1; cdr3_nt: TGTGCCAGCAGTCCGCAGCGGGGACGGAATGAGCAGTTCTTC; cdr3_aa: CASSPQRGRNEQFF
d_call: NA; v_call: TRBV11-2; clone_size: NA; j_call: TRBJ2-7; cdr3_nt: TGTGCCAGCAGCTTAGCGGGAACTTCCTACGAGCAGTACTTC; cdr3_aa: CASSLAGTSYEQYF
d_call: NA; v_call: TRBV28; clone_size: NA; j_call: TRBJ1-1; cdr3_nt: TGTGCCAGCAGTTTGATTGGCAGAATGAACACTGAAGCTTTCTTT; cdr3_aa: CASSLIGRMNTEAFF
d_call: NA; v_call: TRBV7-2; clone_size: NA; j_call: TRBJ2-7; cdr3_nt: TGTGCCAGCAGCTTAGCGGTGGGCCTCTACGAGCAGTACTTC; cdr3_aa: CASSLAVGLYEQYF
d_call: NA; v_call: TRBV5-1; clone_size: NA; j_call: TRBJ1-1; cdr3_nt: TGCGCCAGCCGGGCGAATTTGAACACTGAAGCTTTCTTT; cdr3_aa: CASRANLNTEAFF
d_call: TRBD1; v_call: TRBV6-1; clone_size: NA; j_call: TRBJ2-1; cdr3_nt: TGTGCCAGCAGTGCGACAGGGATCAATGAGCAGTTCTTC; cdr3_aa: CASSATGINEQFF
d_call: TRBD1; v_call: TRBV5-1; clone_size: once; j_call: TRBJ1-4; cdr3_nt: TGCGCCAGCACCAGGGGACAGGCGTGGGATGAAAAACTGTTTTTT; cdr3_aa: CASTRGQAWDEKLFF
d_call: TRBD1; v_call: TRBV7-8; clone_size: NA; j_call: TRBJ1-4; cdr3_nt: TGTGCCAGCAGCTCCCGGGACAGGGGGCCTGAAAAACTGTTTTTT; cdr3_aa: CASSSRDRGPEKLFF
d_call: NA; v_call: TRBV19; clone_size: NA; j_call: TRBJ2-6; cdr3_nt: TGTGCCAGTACAGGGATCTCTGGGGCCAACGTCCTGACTTTC; cdr3_aa: CASTGISGANVLTF
d_call: TRBD1; v_call: TRBV6-4; clone_size: NA; j_call: TRBJ2-6; cdr3_nt: TGTGCCAGCAGTACCGGGACAGGAGGCTCTGGGGCCAACGTCCTGACTTTC; cdr3_aa: CASSTGTGGSGANVLTF
d_call: TRBD2; v_call: TRBV30; clone_size: once; j_call: TRBJ2-2; cdr3_nt: TGTGCCTGGAGTCGGCTAGCGGTCACCGGGGAGCTGTTTTTT; cdr3_aa: CAWSRLAVTGELFF
d_call: NA; v_call: TRBV6-1; clone_size: NA; j_call: TRBJ1-3; cdr3_nt: TGTGCCAGCAGTGAAGCTGTAGGAGGCAGGGTAATATCTGGAAACACCATATATTTT; cdr3_aa: CASSEAVGGRVISGNTIYF
d_call: NA; v_call: TRBV4-1; clone_size: NA; j_call: TRBJ2-7; cdr3_nt: TGCGCCAGCAGCAGCCGGGCTCCAAAGACAAACGAGCAGTACTTC; cdr3_aa: CASSSRAPKTNEQYF
d_call: TRBD1; v_call: TRBV7-2; clone_size: NA; j_call: TRBJ1-1; cdr3_nt: TGTGCCAGCAGCTTAGCAGGGGGCCTCACTGAAGCTTTCTTT; cdr3_aa: CASSLAGGLTEAFF